Listed here are 2 T cell receptor beta chains from one sample, sequenced in a study of blood T cell repertoires in COVID-19. Assay used: immunoSEQ multiplex PCR; TCRdb lists only in-frame clones, some missing. The sample shows 200,000 to 300,000 clones, approximately 91% of them seen only once. The source material was peripheral blood. The receptors were sampled from a human donor in a cohort sampled during active COVID-19.

The chain couples TRBV5-1 to TRBJ2-7, with 9 nucleotides matching TRBD1. This CDR3 is 15 amino acids long. The V segment lost 0 bases and the J segment 2 bases; nucleotides outside the gene matches: 3. CDR1 SGHRS and CDR2 YFSETQ come from the germline V gene. Written as DNA, the CDR3 is TGCGCCAGCAGCTTGGTAACAGGGGGCACCTACGAGCAGTACTTC. Protein product: CASSLVTGGTYEQYF.

The chain is built from TRBV19 and TRBJ2-2; D unresolved. The V end was cut by 3 bases, the J end by 1 base, with 6 bases between. From germline, CDR1 is LNHDA and CDR2 SQIVND (reference sequence). This CDR3 has 14 residues. CDR3 loop: CASSIFLNTGELFF. The CDR3 DNA reads TGTGCCAGTAGTATTTTCCTGAACACCGGGGAGCTGTTTTTT.